This T cell receptor beta chain originates from a study of blood T cell repertoires in COVID-19 (TCRdb year 2020). Regarding the study in general: Collaborator samples came from the United States, Italy and Spain and covered acute and convalescent phases of COVID-19. A freely available public database, intended as a resource for researchers studying the immune response to SARS-CoV-2, is where the repertoires were released. Nearly every sample came with metadata listing a de-identified subject ID, COVID-19 status, age in years and sex. Where HLA class I and class II types were available, the types were taken from metadata supplied by the sample provider, not from assay-based typing. Samples came from the ongoing ImmuneRACE study (first 160 participants) plus 1,254 subjects from 6 global collaborators. Deeply sampled blood TCRbeta repertoires from subjects exposed to, actively infected with, or recovered from COVID-19 were included in the dataset. The material from the prospective study consisted of cDNA or gDNA derived from T cells, B-cell-depleted T cells, or PBMCs.

Collaborating institutions collected whole blood in K2EDTA tubes following their own protocols. Collaborator samples were shipped for TCRbeta analysis as frozen whole blood, isolated PBMCs, or DNA extracted from either sample type. The germline V and J ends show losses of 6 bases and 8 bases respectively, and no gene match explains 7 bases of the junction. Measured from the cysteine to the phenylalanine, the CDR3 is 13 residues long. Left in the record is the CDR3 DNA by itself, 39 bases read in frame from the first base. Per the germline V gene, SNHLY is the CDR1 and FYNNEI is the CDR2. With regard to this clone: Its antigen is not yet known. Base qualities are not provided; no much larger clone lies one nucleotide away.

The full study reports these points: How much clinical and demographic metadata was included differed by source and by participant, and the metadata was provided uncurated.

The immunoSEQ Assay, a bias-controlled multiplex PCR, was used to amplify TCRbeta CDR3 regions from genomic DNA. Per the original workflow: The number of nucleated cells in each sample was estimated by amplification of reference gene primers within the assay. To quantify the absolute abundance of each unique TCRbeta CDR3 rearrangement, sequence reads were collapsed and filtered. For each sample, productive Simpson clonality was calculated as the square root of Simpson's diversity index over productive rearrangements. TCRdb re-hosts the immuneACCESS table, in-frame sequences only. Its copies lack some clones; in the studies checked, an unresolved V gene accounts for under half of them, and the cause for the rest is not known. The V and J calls and the clone size are those of that table, but D and trimming were determined from the DNA. For this sample there are under 350,000 clones; 85% to 90% appear just once. The ten largest clonotypes hold approximately 4.6% of the sample.

This receptor chain uses TRBV2 and TRBJ1-2; 9 bases in between match TRBD1. The sequence derives from a man aged 35 to 55 with acute or convalescent COVID-19. Sequenced: peripheral blood. The CDR3 is CASRDGTGWGYTF. The base sequence is TGTGCCAGCAGAGACGGGACAGGGTGGGGCTACACCTTC.